The 12 T cell receptor beta chains below come from one sample, sequenced in a study of blood T cell repertoires in COVID-19 (dated by TCRdb to about 2020). Libraries came from the immunoSEQ multiplex PCR assay. TCRdb mirrors the immuneACCESS table, restricted to in-frame sequences. Some clones are absent from its copies; in checked studies, under half trace to an unresolved V gene, and the reason for the others is unknown. For this sample the table gives some 28,000 clones, of which about 85% were detected only once. Over 20% of the sample goes to the ten largest clones. Sequenced sample: peripheral blood. The source of these receptors is a human donor in a cohort sampled during active COVID-19.

This chain uses TRBV4-3 with TRBJ2-7, with TRBD1 matching 10 bases. V lost 4 bases and J lost 3; bases outside the gene matches: 3. This CDR3 contains 14 residues. CDR1 is LGHNA and CDR2 is YSLEER in the germline V gene. The CDR3: CASSRRTGGYEQYF. In nucleotides, the CDR3 is TGCGCCAGCAGCCGGCGGACAGGGGGCTACGAGCAGTACTTC.

The chain combines TRBV7-7 with TRBJ2-1; possible D gene TRBD2, 6 bases. V was pared by 5 bases and J by 3 bases, with 14 bases between. The CDR3 sequence is 15 residues long. Germline values: CDR1 SSHAT, CDR2 FNYEAQ (reference sequence). The CDR3 DNA reads TGTGCCAGCAGCCCGCGGGGTCAGGGCTACAATGAGCAGTTCTTC. It is translated as CASSPRGQGYNEQFF.

The chain couples TRBV5-1 to TRBJ2-1, with 9 bases that match TRBD2. This CDR3 is 17 amino acids long. Per germline, CDR1 SGHRS and CDR2 YFSETQ. After removal of 7 bases from V and 4 bases from J, the junction contained 15 bases not matched to a gene. Here the CDR3 reads CASRARRGGSGYNEQFF. CDR3 bases: TGCGCCAGCCGGGCCCGGCGGGGGGGCTCTGGTTACAATGAGCAGTTCTTC.

The chain is built from TRBV2 and TRBJ1-2; TRBD1 aligns across 10 bases. Germline V gene lookup returns CDR1 SNHLY and CDR2 FYNNEI. The J segment lost 8 bases and the V segment lost 6 bases, leaving 6 bases of the junction unmatched. The length of the CDR3 is 13 residues. The DNA for the CDR3 is TGTGCCAGCAGGGCGACAGGGGGCGGGGGCTACACCTTC. This translates into CASRATGGGGYTF.

The V gene is TRBV7-2, the J gene TRBJ1-1; the D is unclear. Trimming removed 1 base from V and 0 bases from J, with 9 bases in between. Germline assignment: CDR1 SGHTA and CDR2 FQGNSA. The CDR3 is 15 residues long. The CDR3 sequence: CASSLGGTLNTEAFF. Written as DNA, the CDR3 is TGTGCCAGCAGCTTAGGTGGCACCTTGAACACTGAAGCTTTCTTT.

This chain uses TRBV6-5 with TRBJ2-3; 8 bases fit TRBD2. The length of the CDR3 is 15 residues. V lost 0 bases to trimming and J lost 6 bases; unmatched junction nucleotides: 5. CDR1 is MNHEY and CDR2 is SVGAGI in the germline V gene. The CDR3 DNA sequence: TGTGCCAGCAGTTACTCGTTCGGGGGGGCGGATACGCAGTATTTT. It specifies CASSYSFGGADTQYF.

This clone was observed once. This chain links TRBV6-2 or TRBV6-3 with TRBJ1-2; no definite D call. Per germline, CDR1 MNHEY and CDR2 SVGEGT. The CDR3 loop spans 15 amino acids. The germline V and J ends were trimmed by 3 bases and 4 bases, with 15 bases remaining between them. CDR3 nucleotides: TGTGCCAGCAGTTATTCGGGAGGTCCGACCTATGGCTACACCTTC. As protein: CASSYSGGPTYGYTF.

This clone was seen a single time. CDR3 region: CASSRRTAYNEQFF. Written as DNA, the CDR3 is TGCGCCAGCAGCCGAAGGACAGCCTACAATGAGCAGTTCTTC. The chain carries TRBV4-1 and TRBJ2-1; perhaps TRBD1 as D (6 bases). V was pared by 4 bases and J by 2 bases, with 9 bases between. The CDR3 loop spans 14 amino acids. Per the germline V gene, CDR1 is MGHRA and CDR2 is YSYEKL.

This sequence joins TRBV9 and TRBJ2-1, with D tentatively TRBD2 (6 bases). Germline V gives CDR1 SGDLS, CDR2 YYNGEE. This CDR3 region has 14 residues. V lost 5 bases and J 3 bases, leaving 12 bases between the germline ends. CDR3: CASSLEGLYNEQFF. DNA of the CDR3: TGTGCCAGCAGTTTGGAGGGACTCTACAATGAGCAGTTCTTC.

This clone was recorded a few times. This chain connects TRBV21-1 to TRBJ1-1. TRBV21-1 counts as a pseudogene. There are 14 residues in the CDR3. The CDR3 sequence: CASSPEPKFTEAFF. DNA for the CDR3: TGTGCCAGCAGCCCGGAGCCAAAGTTCACTGAAGCTTTCTTT.

This clone has just a few counts. J is TRBJ2-7 and V is TRBV30; TRBD2 agrees at 11 bases. In germline, CDR1 is GTSNPN, CDR2 SVGIG (reference sequence). This CDR3 is 16 amino acids long. With 2 bases clipped from V and 0 bases from J, the junction kept 6 bases outside the gene matches. As DNA, the CDR3 is TGTGCCTGGAGTAACAGACTAGCGGGAAACTCCTACGAGCAGTACTTC. Translation gives CAWSNRLAGNSYEQYF.

J is TRBJ2-7 and V is TRBV29-1; 7 positions match TRBD1. This CDR3 region has 13 residues. Germline-derived CDR1 and CDR2 are SQVTM and ANQGSEA. V lost 4 bases to trimming and J lost 3 bases; unmatched junction nucleotides: 6. Here the CDR3 reads CSVGVRQGYEQYF. The CDR3 DNA reads TGCAGCGTTGGGGTGCGACAGGGCTACGAGCAGTACTTC.